The 9 T cell receptor beta chains below all came from one sample that was sequenced in a study of blood T cell repertoires in COVID-19. Produced via immunoSEQ multiplex PCR; TCRdb's table is partial and in-frame only. The data show under 250,000 clones, roughly 84% seen once. Material: peripheral blood. Source of these receptors: a man aged 50-60 years with active or convalescent COVID-19.

This chain links TRBV6-6 with TRBJ2-1, with 7 bases that match TRBD2. CDR3 size: 13 residues. Germline assignment: CDR1 MNHNY and CDR2 SVGAGI (reference sequence). J lost 8 bases, V lost 6 bases, and 7 bases had no gene match. The CDR3 DNA is TGTGCCAGCAGGGGCCAGCGGGGCGATGAGCAGTTCTTC. This sequence encodes CASRGQRGDEQFF.

This clone was recorded only once. The chain combines TRBV5-6 with TRBJ2-1, with D unclear. Trimming pared 2 bases from V and 5 bases from J, leaving 14 bases between. From germline, CDR1 is SGHDT and CDR2 YYEEEE. The CDR3 consists of 15 residues. The CDR3 region has the DNA TGTGCCAGCAGCTTCGGCAGGTCCTACCACAATGAGCAGTTCTTC. As protein: CASSFGRSYHNEQFF.

This clone has only one observation. The chain uses TRBV24-1 and TRBJ2-3, with D hard to call. The CDR3 runs to 15 residues. Between the trimmed V and J ends, which lost 4 bases and 4 bases, there was a span of 14 bases. CDR1 KGHDR and CDR2 SFDVKD come from the germline V gene. The CDR3 protein is CATSDSYSLSDTQYF. The CDR3, as DNA: TGTGCCACCAGTGACTCCTATAGCCTCTCAGATACGCAGTATTTT.

The V gene is TRBV19, the J gene TRBJ1-5, with D unclear. CDR3 length: 15 amino acids. Trimming left V 3 bases short and J 5 bases short, with 14 bases between. The V gene's germline CDR1 is LNHDA and CDR2 SQIVND (reference sequence). CDR3 region: CASSMGSSADQPQHF. CDR3 sequence (DNA): TGTGCCAGTAGTATGGGCTCATCGGCCGATCAGCCCCAGCATTTT. Variable domain in full (rest from reference TRBV19 and TRBJ1-5): DGGITQSPKYLFRKEGQNVTLSCEQNLNHDAMYWYRQDPGQGLRLIYYSQIVNDFQKGDIAEGYSVSREKKESFPLTVTSAQKNPTAFYLCASSMGSSADQPQHFGDGTRLSIL.

The CDR3 loop reads CASSQGPLFTGELFF. The CDR3 DNA sequence: TGTGCCAGCAGCCAAGGTCCCCTTTTCACCGGGGAGCTGTTTTTT. V usage is TRBV14 and J usage is TRBJ2-2, with no clear D. Trimming removed 1 base at V and 4 bases at J, with 10 bases between. CDR1 is SGHDN, CDR2 FVKESK, per germline. The CDR3 length is 15 residues.

The rearrangement joins TRBV18 to TRBJ2-2, with a weak D call TRBD1 (6 bases). V was shortened by 3 bases and J by 0 bases, with 11 bases between the two germline ends. There are 16 residues in the CDR3. The V gene's germline CDR1 is KGHSH and CDR2 LQKENI. CDR3 residues: CASSPGHHTNTGELFF. The CDR3 DNA reads TGTGCCAGCTCACCGGGACACCACACGAACACCGGGGAGCTGTTTTTT.

The chain employs TRBV11-1 and TRBJ2-3, with D uncertain. Germline CDR1 SGHAT, CDR2 FQDESV (reference sequence). Trimming took off 2 bases at V and 2 bases at J, with 8 bases between the two ends. CDR3 length equals 14 residues. The CDR3 nucleotides read TGTGCCAGCAGCTTACTATTAAACACAGATACGCAGTATTTT. Translation gives CASSLLLNTDTQYF.

The chain is built from TRBV19 and TRBJ2-3; TRBD1 is a possible D gene (5 bases). Germline CDR1 reads LNHDA; CDR2 reads SQIVND (reference sequence). The CDR3 spans 14 residues. V was pared by 3 bases and J by 1 base, with 8 bases between. The DNA of the CDR3 is TGTGCCAGTAGTATCACCAGGGGCACAGATACGCAGTATTTT. It translates to CASSITRGTDTQYF.

This chain joins TRBV3-1 (or the pseudogene TRBV3-2) and TRBJ2-6, with TRBD1 matching 9 bases. The CDR3 runs to 19 residues. Germline CDR1 is LGHDT and CDR2 is YNNKEL (reference sequence). V lost 0 bases, J lost 2 bases, and 8 bases stayed unmatched. The CDR3 loop is CASSQELDRGRTGANVLTF. For the CDR3, the DNA is TGTGCCAGCAGCCAAGAGTTAGACAGGGGGAGGACTGGGGCCAACGTCCTGACTTTC.